The source of this T cell receptor (beta chain) is a study of T cell changes during pregnancy in multiple sclerosis. Germline V lookup: CDR1 MNHEY, CDR2 SVGAGI. Trimming removed 7 bases from V and 8 bases from J, with 17 bases in between. This CDR3 has 14 amino acids. The table came from immunoSEQ multiplex PCR; TCRdb's copy has only in-frame clones and leaves some out. The table includes tens of thousands of clones, 75% to 90% detected once. The V gene is TRBV6-5, the J gene TRBJ1-4; D uncertain. The sequence was collected from a female donor in good health, enrolled as a control in a pregnancy study. Sequences were derived from peripheral blood, sampled in the first trimester of pregnancy. This chain's CDR3 is CASKREPLGEKLFF. In nucleotides, the CDR3 is TGTGCCAGCAAGAGGGAGCCCCTTGGGGAAAAACTGTTTTTT.